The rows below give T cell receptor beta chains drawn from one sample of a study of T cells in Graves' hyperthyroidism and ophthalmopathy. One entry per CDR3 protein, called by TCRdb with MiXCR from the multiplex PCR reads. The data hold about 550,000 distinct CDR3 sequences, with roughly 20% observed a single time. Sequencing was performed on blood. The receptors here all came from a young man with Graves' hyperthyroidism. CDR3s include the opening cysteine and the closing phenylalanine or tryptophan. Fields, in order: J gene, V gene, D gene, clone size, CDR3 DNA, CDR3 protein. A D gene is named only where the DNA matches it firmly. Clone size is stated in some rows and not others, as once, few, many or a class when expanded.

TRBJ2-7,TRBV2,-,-,TGTGCCAGCAGTGAAGCCAGCGGCAAGTCCTACGAGCAGTACTTC,CASSEASGKSYEQYF
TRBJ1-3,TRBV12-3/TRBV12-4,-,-,TGTGCCAGCAGCCGCCAGACAGCCTCCTCTGGAAACACCATATATTTT,CASSRQTASSGNTIYF
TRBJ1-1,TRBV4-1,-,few,TGCGCCAGCAGCCTCGATCCAGGCCAAGGGACTGAAGCTTTCTTT,CASSLDPGQGTEAFF
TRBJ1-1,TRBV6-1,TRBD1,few,TGTGCCAGCAGCACCGGGACAGGGCTCCCCGAAGCTTTCTTT,CASSTGTGLPEAFF
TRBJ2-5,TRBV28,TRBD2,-,TGTGCCAGCAGTTCGAGCGGGGAGTATAGCGAGACCCAGTACTTC,CASSSSGEYSETQYF
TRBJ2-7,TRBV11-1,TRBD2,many,TGTGCCAGCAGCTTCAAGACTAGCGGGGCGTACTCCTACGAGCAGTACTTC,CASSFKTSGAYSYEQYF
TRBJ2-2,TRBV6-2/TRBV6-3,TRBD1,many,TGTGCCAGCAGCCCACGACAGGGCCCGGGGCACGGGGAGCTGTTTTTT,CASSPRQGPGHGELFF
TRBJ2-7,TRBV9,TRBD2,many,TGTGCCAGCAGCCCTCTAGCGGGGCATCCCTCCTACGAGCAGTACTTC,CASSPLAGHPSYEQYF
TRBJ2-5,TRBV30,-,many,TGTGCCTGGCTCATTCGAGATACGGAGACCCAGTACTTC,CAWLIRDTETQYF
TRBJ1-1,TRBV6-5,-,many,TGTGCCAGCAGTTCCTTCCCTCAAGGGGTGAACACTGAAGCTTTCTTT,CASSSFPQGVNTEAFF
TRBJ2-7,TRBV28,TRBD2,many,TGTGCCAGCAGTTCCGTTAGCGGGGGAGACTACGGGCAGTACTTC,CASSSVSGGDYGQYF
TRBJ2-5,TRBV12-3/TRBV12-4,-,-,TGTGCCATCGCCGGGCGGGGTACCGAGACCCAGTACTTC,CAIAGRGTETQYF
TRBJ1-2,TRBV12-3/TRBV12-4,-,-,TGTGCCAGCAGGCTCTACGGAGACTATGGCTACACCTTC,CASRLYGDYGYTF
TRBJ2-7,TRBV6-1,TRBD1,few,TGTGCCAGCCGAGTGCCGGGACAGGGGAGGGACGAGCAGTACTTC,CASRVPGQGRDEQYF
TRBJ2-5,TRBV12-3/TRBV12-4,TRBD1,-,TGTGCCAGCAGCCAATCGGGGACAGGGCAAGAGACCCAGTACTTC,CASSQSGTGQETQYF
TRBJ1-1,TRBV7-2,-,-,TGTGCCAGCAGCTTAGATCGGAAAAGGGATGCTTTCTTT,CASSLDRKRDAFF
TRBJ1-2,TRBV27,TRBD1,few,TGTGCCAGCAGTCCCGCGGGACAGGGGTATGGCTACACCTTC,CASSPAGQGYGYTF
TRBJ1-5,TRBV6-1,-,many,TGTGCCAGCAGTGAAGCCCCCACAGGGTATCAGCCCCAGCATTTT,CASSEAPTGYQPQHF
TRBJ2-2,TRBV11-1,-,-,TGTGCCAGCATCCTCGTGAGGGGTTCGAACACCGGGGAGCTGTTTTTT,CASILVRGSNTGELFF
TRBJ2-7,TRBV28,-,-,TGTGCCAGCAGTTTATCAGCCTACTCCTACGAGCAGTACTTC,CASSLSAYSYEQYF
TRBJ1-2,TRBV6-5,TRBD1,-,TGTGCCAGCAGTACTCGACAGGGGGGATACTATGGCTACACCTTC,CASSTRQGGYYGYTF
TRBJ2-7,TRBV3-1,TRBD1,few,TGTGCCAGCAGCCACGCGATACGGACAGGGAGTTTGGAGCAGTACTTC,CASSHAIRTGSLEQYF
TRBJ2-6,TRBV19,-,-,TGTGCCAGTAGTATGTGGTCCGGGGCCAACGTCCTGACTTTC,CASSMWSGANVLTF
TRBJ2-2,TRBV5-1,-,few,TGCGCCAGCACCCCCACCTCGGGGCCCACCGGGGAGCTGTTTTTT,CASTPTSGPTGELFF
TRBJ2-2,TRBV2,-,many,TGTGCCAGCAGTGAAGCTCCTTACACCGGGGAGCTGTTTTTT,CASSEAPYTGELFF
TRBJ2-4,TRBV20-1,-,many,TGCAGTGCGGAGGAGAACATTCAGTACTTC,CSAEENIQYF
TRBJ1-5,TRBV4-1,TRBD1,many,TGCGCCAGCAGCCTGTCGACAGGGGGCAGAGGGCCCCAGCATTTT,CASSLSTGGRGPQHF
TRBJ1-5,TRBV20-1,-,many,TGCAGTGCTAGAGACCCCTTAAGGCCGTATAGCAATCAGCCCCAGCATTTT,CSARDPLRPYSNQPQHF
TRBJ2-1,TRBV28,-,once,TGTGCCAGCAGCCCGGGGGGCCACTACAATGAGCAGTTCTTC,CASSPGGHYNEQFF
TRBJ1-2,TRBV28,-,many,TGTGCCAGCAGTCAACCCGGGTCCGCTGTTGGCTACACCTTC,CASSQPGSAVGYTF
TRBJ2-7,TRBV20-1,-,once,TGCAGTGCTGGGCTAGCAGGAGGTCAGGAGCAGTACTTC,CSAGLAGGQEQYF
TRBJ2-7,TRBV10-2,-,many,TGCGCCAGCAGCACAACAACCCCGGGATCTTACGAGCAGTACTTC,CASSTTTPGSYEQYF
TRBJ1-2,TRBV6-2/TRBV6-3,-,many,TGTGCCAGCAGTCTAGATCTGGAAGGCTACACCTTC,CASSLDLEGYTF
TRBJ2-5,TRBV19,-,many,TGTGCCAGTAGTCTCGGGACGACCTTCCAAGAGACCCAGTACTTC,CASSLGTTFQETQYF
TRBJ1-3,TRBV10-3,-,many,TGTGCCATCAGTGAGCCGCTTAACTCTGGAAACACCATATATTTT,CAISEPLNSGNTIYF
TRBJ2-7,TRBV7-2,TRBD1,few,TGTGCCAGCAGCGGACAGGGGCCACTTTTCTACGAGCAGTACTTC,CASSGQGPLFYEQYF
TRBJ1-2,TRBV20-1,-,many,TGCAGTGCTATAGACAGCCGAGACTTTGGCTACACCTTC,CSAIDSRDFGYTF
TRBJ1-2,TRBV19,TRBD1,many,TGTGCCAGTAGTAGAGACAGGGGGATCTATGGCTACACCTTC,CASSRDRGIYGYTF
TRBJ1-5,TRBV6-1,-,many,TGTGCCAGCAGATCTCTTCAGGGTCAGCCCCAGCATTTT,CASRSLQGQPQHF
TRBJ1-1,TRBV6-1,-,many,TGTGCCAGCAGTGAAGGCCCCAACGCGGACACTGAAGCTTTCTTT,CASSEGPNADTEAFF
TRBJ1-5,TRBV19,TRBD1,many,TGTGCCAGTACCCCACGGGACAGAACTAGCAATCAGCCCCAGCATTTT,CASTPRDRTSNQPQHF
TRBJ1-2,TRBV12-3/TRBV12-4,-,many,TGTGCCAGCAGTTCTCGGGCCACGGGGGTCTACACCTTC,CASSSRATGVYTF
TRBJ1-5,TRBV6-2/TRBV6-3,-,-,TGTGCCAGCAGAAACGGGGGGGACAATCAGCCCCAGCATTTT,CASRNGGDNQPQHF
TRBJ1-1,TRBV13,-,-,TGTGCCAGCTCCCAGAGGCCAGCTGAAGCTTTCTTT,CASSQRPAEAFF
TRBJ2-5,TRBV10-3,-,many,TGTGCCATCAGTGACTCCCAGGGCGCCGAGACCCAGTACTTC,CAISDSQGAETQYF
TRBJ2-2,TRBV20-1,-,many,TGCAGTGCTAAGCACATGAACACCGGGGAGCTGTTTTTT,CSAKHMNTGELFF
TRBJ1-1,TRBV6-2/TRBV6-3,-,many,TGTGCCAGCAGTTACGCGGGACGGCAGGCAGGGGCGAACACTGAAGCTTTCTTT,CASSYAGRQAGANTEAFF
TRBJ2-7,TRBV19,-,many,TGTGCCAGTAGTTTGGCAGGACTCTACTACGAGCAGTACTTC,CASSLAGLYYEQYF
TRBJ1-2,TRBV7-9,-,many,TGTGCCAGCAGCTTAGGCCCCGAGGGCGATGGCTACACCTTC,CASSLGPEGDGYTF
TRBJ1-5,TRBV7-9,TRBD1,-,TGTGCCAGCAGCTTCGGGACAGCAGTAGCTCAGCCCCAGCATTTT,CASSFGTAVAQPQHF
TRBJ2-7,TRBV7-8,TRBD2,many,TGTGCCAGCAGCGGACCCCGGGGGGGCGAGCAGTACTTC,CASSGPRGGEQYF